This T cell receptor (beta chain) stems from a study of cytomegalovirus exposure and HLA in healthy donors. Study results and caveats: Exclusion applied to some V segments, including TRBV6-2 and TRBV6-3, as they were indistinguishable. It was assumed in the presence/absence analyses that sequencing depth was roughly uniform across donors. CMV antigen specificity of a few CMV-associated chains was confirmed in vitro. Within an earlier analysis, most TCR beta V segments proved productive either about 90% or about 30% of the time.

The CDR3 consists of 18 residues. The V end lost 0 bases, the J end lost 1 base, and 18 bases lay between the germline ends. Germline assignment: CDR1 LGHNA and CDR2 YNFKEQ. The PCR had 60 Vbeta and 13 Jbeta primers. The table came from immunoSEQ multiplex PCR; TCRdb's copy has only in-frame clones and leaves some out. The data hold about 130,000 clones, with roughly four fifths observed a single time. Remarks on this clone: The antigen is not known.

The chain is built from TRBV4-2 and TRBJ1-1; a weak D match, TRBD1 (5 bases). This clonotype originated in a woman between 40 and 50 years old in good health and CMV-seropositive. Specimen: PBMCs. This chain's CDR3 is CASSQDIGVSIANTEAFF. The CDR3 DNA sequence: TGTGCCAGCAGCCAAGATATAGGGGTCTCCATTGCGAACACTGAAGCTTTCTTT.